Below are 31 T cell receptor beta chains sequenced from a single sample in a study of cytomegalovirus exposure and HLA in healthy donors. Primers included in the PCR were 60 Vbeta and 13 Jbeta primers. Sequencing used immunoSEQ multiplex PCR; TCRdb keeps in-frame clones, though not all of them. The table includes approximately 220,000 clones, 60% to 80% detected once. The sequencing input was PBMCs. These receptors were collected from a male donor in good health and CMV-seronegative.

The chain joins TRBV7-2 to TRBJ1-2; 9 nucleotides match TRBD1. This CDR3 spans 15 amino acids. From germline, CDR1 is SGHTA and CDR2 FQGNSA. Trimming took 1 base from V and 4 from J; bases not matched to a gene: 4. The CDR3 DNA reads TGTGCCAGCAGCTTAGGGGGACAGGGCCTCTATGGCTACACCTTC. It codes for CASSLGGQGLYGYTF.

CDR3 sequence (DNA): TGTGCCAGCAGCCGAGGAGTGAACACTGAAGCTTTCTTT. It translates to CASSRGVNTEAFF. The chain carries TRBV7-2 and TRBJ1-1; D remains unclear. CDR1 is SGHTA and CDR2 is FQGNSA in the germline V gene. The V gene lost 5 bases and the J gene lost 0 bases, with 7 bases spanning the gap. The CDR3 is made up of 13 amino acids.

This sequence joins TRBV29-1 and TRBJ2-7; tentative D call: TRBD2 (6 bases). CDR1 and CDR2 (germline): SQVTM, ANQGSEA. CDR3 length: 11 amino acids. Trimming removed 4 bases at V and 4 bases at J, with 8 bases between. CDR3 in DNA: TGCAGCGTTGTGGGAGGTTACGAGCAGTACTTC. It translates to CSVVGGYEQYF.

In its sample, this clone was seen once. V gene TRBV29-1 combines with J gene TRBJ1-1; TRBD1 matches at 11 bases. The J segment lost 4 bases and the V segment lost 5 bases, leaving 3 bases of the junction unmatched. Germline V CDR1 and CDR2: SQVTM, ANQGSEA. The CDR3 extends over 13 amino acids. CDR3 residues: CSVPGQGVTEAFF. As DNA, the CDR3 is TGCAGCGTTCCGGGACAGGGGGTCACTGAAGCTTTCTTT.

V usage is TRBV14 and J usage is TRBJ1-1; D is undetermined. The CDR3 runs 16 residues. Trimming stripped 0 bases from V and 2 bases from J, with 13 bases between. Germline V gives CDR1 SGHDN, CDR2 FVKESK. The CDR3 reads CASSQDAYGENTEAFF. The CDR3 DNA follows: TGTGCCAGCAGCCAAGATGCTTACGGGGAAAACACTGAAGCTTTCTTT. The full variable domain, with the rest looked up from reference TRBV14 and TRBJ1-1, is EAGVTQFPSHSVIEKGQTVTLRCDPISGHDNLYWYRRVMGKEIKFLLHFVKESKQDESGMPNNRFLAERTGGTYSTLKVQPAELEDSGVYFCASSQDAYGENTEAFFGQGTRLTVV.

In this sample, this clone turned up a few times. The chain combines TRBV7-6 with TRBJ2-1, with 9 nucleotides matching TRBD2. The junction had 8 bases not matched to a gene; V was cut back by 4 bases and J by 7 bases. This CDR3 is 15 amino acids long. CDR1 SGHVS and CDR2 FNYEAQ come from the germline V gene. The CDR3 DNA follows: TGTGCCAGCAGCTCGCGGGGGGGCAGTGTGAATGAGCAGTTCTTC. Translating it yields CASSSRGGSVNEQFF.

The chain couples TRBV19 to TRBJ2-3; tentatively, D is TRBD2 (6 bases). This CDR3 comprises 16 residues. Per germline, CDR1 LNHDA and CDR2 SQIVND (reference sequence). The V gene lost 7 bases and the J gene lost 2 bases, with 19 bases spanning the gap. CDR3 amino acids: CASTPLGRGPTDTQYF. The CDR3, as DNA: TGTGCCAGTACCCCCCTAGGGCGGGGTCCCACAGATACGCAGTATTTT.

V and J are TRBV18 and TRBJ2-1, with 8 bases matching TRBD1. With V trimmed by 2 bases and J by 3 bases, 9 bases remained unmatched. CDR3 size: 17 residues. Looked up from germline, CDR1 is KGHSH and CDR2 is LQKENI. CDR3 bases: TGTGCCAGCTCACCAAGGCAAGGACAGGGCCTCTACAATGAGCAGTTCTTC. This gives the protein CASSPRQGQGLYNEQFF.

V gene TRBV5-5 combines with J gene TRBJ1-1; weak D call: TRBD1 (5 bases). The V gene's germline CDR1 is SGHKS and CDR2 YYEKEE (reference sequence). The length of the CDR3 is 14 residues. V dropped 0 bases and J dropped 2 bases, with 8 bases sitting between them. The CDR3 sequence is CASSLEGVNTEAFF. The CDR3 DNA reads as TGTGCCAGCAGCTTGGAAGGGGTTAACACTGAAGCTTTCTTT.

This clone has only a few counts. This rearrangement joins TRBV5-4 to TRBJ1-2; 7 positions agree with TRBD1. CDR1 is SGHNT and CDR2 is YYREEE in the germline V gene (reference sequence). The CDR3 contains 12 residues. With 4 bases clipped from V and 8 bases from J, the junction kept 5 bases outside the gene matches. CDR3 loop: CASSTGAGGYTF. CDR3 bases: TGTGCCAGCAGCACAGGGGCGGGAGGCTACACCTTC.

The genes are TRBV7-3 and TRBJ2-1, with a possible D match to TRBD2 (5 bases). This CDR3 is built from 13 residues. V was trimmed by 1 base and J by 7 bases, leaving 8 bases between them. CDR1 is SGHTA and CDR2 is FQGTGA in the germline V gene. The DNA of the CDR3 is TGTGCCAGCAGCTTAATAGCGAAGAATGAGCAGTTCTTC. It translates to CASSLIAKNEQFF.

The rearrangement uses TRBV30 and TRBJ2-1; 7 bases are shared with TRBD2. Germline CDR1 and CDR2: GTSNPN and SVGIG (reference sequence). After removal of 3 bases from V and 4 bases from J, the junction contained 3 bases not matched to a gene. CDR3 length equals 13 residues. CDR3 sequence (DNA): TGTGCCTGGAGAAAACTAGCGTACAATGAGCAGTTCTTC. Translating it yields CAWRKLAYNEQFF.

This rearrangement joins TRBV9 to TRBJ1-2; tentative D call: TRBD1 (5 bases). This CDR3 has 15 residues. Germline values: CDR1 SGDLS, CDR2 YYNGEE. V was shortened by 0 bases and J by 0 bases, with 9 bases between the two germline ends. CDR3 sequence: CASSVAGITNYGYTF. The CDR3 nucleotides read TGTGCCAGCAGCGTAGCAGGGATCACTAACTATGGCTACACCTTC.

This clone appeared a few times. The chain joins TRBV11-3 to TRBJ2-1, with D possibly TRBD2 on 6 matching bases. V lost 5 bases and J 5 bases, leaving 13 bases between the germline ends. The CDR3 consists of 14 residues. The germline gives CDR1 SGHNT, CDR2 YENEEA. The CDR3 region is CASSPAGLHNEQFF. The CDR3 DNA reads TGTGCCAGCAGCCCCGCGGGACTTCACAATGAGCAGTTCTTC. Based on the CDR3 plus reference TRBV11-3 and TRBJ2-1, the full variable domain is EAGVVQSPRYKIIEKKQPVAFWCNPISGHNTLYWYLQNLGQGPELLIRYENEEAVDDSQLPKDRFSAERLKGVDSTLKIQPAELGDSAVYLCASSPAGLHNEQFFGPGTRLTVL.

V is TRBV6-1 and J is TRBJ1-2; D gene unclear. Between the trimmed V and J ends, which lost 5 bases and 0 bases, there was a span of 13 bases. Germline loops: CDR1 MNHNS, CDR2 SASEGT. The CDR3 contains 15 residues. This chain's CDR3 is CASSWADLANYGYTF. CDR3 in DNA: TGTGCCAGCAGTTGGGCGGACTTAGCTAACTATGGCTACACCTTC.

DNA of the CDR3: TGTGCCAGCAGTCCACCTGGCTGGGGGCCGTATGGCTACACCTTC. It translates to CASSPPGWGPYGYTF. The genes are TRBV28 and TRBJ1-2; D possibly corresponds to TRBD1 (6 bases). The CDR3 is 15 amino acids. Trimming shortened V by 5 bases and J by 5 bases, and 18 bases separated the two germline ends. Looked up from germline, CDR1 is MDHEN and CDR2 is SYDVKM.

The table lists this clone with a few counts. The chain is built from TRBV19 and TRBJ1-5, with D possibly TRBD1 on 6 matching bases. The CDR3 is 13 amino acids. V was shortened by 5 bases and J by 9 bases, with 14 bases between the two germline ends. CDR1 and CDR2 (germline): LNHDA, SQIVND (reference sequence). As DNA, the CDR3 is TGTGCCAGTAGTGCTACAGGGTTTTCGCCCCAGCATTTT. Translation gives CASSATGFSPQHF. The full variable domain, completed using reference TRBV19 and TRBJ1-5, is DGGITQSPKYLFRKEGQNVTLSCEQNLNHDAMYWYRQDPGQGLRLIYYSQIVNDFQKGDIAEGYSVSREKKESFPLTVTSAQKNPTAFYLCASSATGFSPQHFGDGTRLSIL.

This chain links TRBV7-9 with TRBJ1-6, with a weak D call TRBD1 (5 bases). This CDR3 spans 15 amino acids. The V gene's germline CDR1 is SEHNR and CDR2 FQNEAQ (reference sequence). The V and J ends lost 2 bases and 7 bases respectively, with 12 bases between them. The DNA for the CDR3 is TGTGCCAGCAGCTTAACCGAGACAGCAAATTCACCCCTCCACTTT. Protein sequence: CASSLTETANSPLHF.

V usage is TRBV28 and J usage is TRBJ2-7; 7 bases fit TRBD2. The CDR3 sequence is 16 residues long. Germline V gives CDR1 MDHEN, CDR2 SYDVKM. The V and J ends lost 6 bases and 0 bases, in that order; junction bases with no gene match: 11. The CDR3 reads CASSLGGLPSSYEQYF. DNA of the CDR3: TGTGCCAGCAGCCTCGGGGGACTACCGAGCTCCTACGAGCAGTACTTC.

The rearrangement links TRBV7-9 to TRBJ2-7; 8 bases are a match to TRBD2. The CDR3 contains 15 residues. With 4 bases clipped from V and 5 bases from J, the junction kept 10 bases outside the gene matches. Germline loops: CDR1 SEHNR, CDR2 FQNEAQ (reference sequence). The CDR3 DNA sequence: TGTGCCAGCAGCTGGCTGAGCGGGAGCACCCACGAGCAGTACTTC. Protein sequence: CASSWLSGSTHEQYF.

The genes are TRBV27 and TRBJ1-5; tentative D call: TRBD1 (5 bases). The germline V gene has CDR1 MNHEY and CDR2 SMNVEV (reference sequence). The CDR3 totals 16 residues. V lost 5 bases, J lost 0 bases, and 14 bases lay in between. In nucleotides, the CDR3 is TGTGCCAGCAGTCCCAGACAGCTCTATAGCAATCAGCCCCAGCATTTT. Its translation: CASSPRQLYSNQPQHF.

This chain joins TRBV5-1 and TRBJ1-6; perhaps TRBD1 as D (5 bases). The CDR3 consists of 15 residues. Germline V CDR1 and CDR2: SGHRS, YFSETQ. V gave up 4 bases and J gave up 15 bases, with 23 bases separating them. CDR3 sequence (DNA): TGCGCCAGCAGCCCCGCCCTTGACAGTGCTGATTTCCTCCACTTT. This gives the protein CASSPALDSADFLHF. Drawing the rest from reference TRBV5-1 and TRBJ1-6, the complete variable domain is KAGVTQTPRYLIKTRGQQVTLSCSPISGHRSVSWYQQTPGQGLQFLFEYFSETQRNKGNFPGRFSGRQFSNSRSEMNVSTLELGDSALYLCASSPALDSADFLHFGNGTRLTVT.

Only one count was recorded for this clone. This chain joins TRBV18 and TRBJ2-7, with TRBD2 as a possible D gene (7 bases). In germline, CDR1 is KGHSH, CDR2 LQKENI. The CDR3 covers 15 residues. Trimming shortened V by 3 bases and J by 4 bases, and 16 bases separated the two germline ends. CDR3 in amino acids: CASSPREDRMYEQYF. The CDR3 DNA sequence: TGTGCCAGCTCACCCCGGGAGGACAGAATGTACGAGCAGTACTTC. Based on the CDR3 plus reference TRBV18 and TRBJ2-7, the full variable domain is NAGVMQNPRHLVRRRGQEARLRCSPMKGHSHVYWYRQLPEEGLKFMVYLQKENIIDESGMPKERFSAEFPKEGPSILRIQQVVRGDSAAYFCASSPREDRMYEQYFGPGTRLTVT.

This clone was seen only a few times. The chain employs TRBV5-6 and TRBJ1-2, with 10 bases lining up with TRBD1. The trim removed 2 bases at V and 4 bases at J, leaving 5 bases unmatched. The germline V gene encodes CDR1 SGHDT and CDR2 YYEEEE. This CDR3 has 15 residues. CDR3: CASSFGQGEGYGYTF. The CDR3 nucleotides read TGTGCCAGCAGCTTCGGACAGGGGGAAGGCTATGGCTACACCTTC.

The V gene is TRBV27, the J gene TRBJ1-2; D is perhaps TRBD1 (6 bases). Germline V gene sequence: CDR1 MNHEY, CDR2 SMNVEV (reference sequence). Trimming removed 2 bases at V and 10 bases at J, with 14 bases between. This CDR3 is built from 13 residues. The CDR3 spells CASSLGQKSDYTF. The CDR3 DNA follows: TGTGCCAGCAGTTTAGGACAGAAGAGTGACTACACCTTC.

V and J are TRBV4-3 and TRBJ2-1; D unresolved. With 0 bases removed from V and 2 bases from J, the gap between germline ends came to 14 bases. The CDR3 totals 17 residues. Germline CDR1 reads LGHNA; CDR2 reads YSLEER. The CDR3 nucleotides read TGCGCCAGCAGCCAAGATAAGGAGTTAGGCGCCTACAATGAGCAGTTCTTC. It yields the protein CASSQDKELGAYNEQFF.

The CDR3 sequence: CAISDRQGGTDTQYF. CDR3 bases: TGTGCCATCAGTGATCGGCAGGGTGGCACAGATACGCAGTATTTT. The chain couples TRBV10-3 to TRBJ2-3; tentative D call: TRBD1 (5 bases). Germline CDR1 reads ENHRY; CDR2 reads SYGVKD. V lost 3 bases, J lost 1 base, and 11 bases lay in between. The CDR3 covers 15 residues.

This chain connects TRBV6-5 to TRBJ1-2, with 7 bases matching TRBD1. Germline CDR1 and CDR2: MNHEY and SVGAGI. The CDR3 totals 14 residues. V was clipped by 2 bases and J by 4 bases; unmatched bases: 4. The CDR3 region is CASSYGQGGYGYTF. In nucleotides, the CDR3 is TGTGCCAGCAGTTACGGTCAGGGGGGCTATGGCTACACCTTC.

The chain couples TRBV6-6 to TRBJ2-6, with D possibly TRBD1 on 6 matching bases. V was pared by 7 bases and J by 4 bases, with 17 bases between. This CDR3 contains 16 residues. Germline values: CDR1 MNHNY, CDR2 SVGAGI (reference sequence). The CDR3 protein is CASNSPTGSGANVLTF. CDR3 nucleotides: TGTGCCAGCAACTCACCAACAGGGTCCGGGGCCAACGTCCTGACTTTC.

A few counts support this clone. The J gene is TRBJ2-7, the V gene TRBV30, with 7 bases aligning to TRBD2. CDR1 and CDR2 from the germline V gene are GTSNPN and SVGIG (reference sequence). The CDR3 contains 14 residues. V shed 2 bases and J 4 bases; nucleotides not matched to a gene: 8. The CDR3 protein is CAWSSLREGYEQYF. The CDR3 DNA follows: TGTGCCTGGAGTTCCCTGAGGGAGGGGTACGAGCAGTACTTC.

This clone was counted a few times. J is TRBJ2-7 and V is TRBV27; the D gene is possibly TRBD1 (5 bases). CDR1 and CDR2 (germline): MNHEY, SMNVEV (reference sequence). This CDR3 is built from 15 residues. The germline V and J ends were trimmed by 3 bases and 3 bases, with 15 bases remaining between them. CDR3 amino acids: CASSLVSKGDYEQYF. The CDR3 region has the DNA TGTGCCAGCAGTTTGGTAAGCAAAGGGGACTACGAGCAGTACTTC.